This TCR beta chain stems from a study of cytomegalovirus exposure and HLA in healthy donors. This PCR relied on a set of 60 Vbeta primers and 13 Jbeta primers. Sequencing used immunoSEQ multiplex PCR; TCRdb keeps in-frame clones, though not all of them. The top ten clones hold 2.5% to 3.5% of a sample with 150,000 to 200,000 clones, 77% of them seen once. Sequenced sample: PBMCs. This clonotype was obtained from a female donor in good health and CMV-seronegative.

In DNA, the CDR3 is TGTGCCAGCAGTTTATATTTAGGGACAGGGGTAGGTTACGGCTACACCTTC. Translation: CASSLYLGTGVGYGYTF. The V and J genes are TRBV28 and TRBJ1-2, with TRBD1 matching 10 bases. Unmatched junction bases numbered 13, after V lost 1 base and J lost 8 bases. Looked up from germline, CDR1 is MDHEN and CDR2 is SYDVKM. The CDR3 length is 17 residues.